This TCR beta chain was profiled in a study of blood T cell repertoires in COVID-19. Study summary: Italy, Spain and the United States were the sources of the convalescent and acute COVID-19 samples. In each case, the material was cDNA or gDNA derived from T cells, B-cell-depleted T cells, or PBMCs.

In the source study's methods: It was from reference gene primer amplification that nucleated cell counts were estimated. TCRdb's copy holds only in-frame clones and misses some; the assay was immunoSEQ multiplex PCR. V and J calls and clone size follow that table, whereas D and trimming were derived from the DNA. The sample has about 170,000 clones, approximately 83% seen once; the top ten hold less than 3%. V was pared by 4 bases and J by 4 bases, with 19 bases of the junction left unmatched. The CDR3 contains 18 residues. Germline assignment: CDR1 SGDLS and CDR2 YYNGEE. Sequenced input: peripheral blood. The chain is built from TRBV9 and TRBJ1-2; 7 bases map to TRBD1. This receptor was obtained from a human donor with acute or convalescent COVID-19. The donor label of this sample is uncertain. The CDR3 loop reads CASSHTFKGGQSVYGYTF. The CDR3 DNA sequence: TGTGCCAGCAGCCATACCTTCAAGGGGGGACAGTCAGTCTATGGCTACACCTTC.